Reported below is one TCR beta chain. The antigen is unknown. Data came from immunoSEQ multiplex PCR; TCRdb stores just in-frame clones and leaves some out. Of around 93,000 clones listed, roughly 89% are singletons. The data were taken from a study of OX40 agonist ivuxolimab in advanced cancers. Overall study findings and caveats: Researchers did not establish what antigens the expanded peripheral T cells target.

Germline values: CDR1 LNHDA, CDR2 SQIVND (reference sequence). The CDR3 loop spans 13 amino acids. Trimming took 6 bases from V and 5 from J; bases not matched to a gene: 5. The input for sequencing was CD4+ or CD8+ T cells sorted from blood, taken in a trial of the OX40 agonist ivuxolimab. The chain links TRBV19 to TRBJ2-5; 8 bases are shared with TRBD2. This clonotype originated in an adult with an advanced solid tumor such as melanoma, head and neck, liver or kidney cancer. The CDR3, as DNA: TGTGCCAGTAGCCAAGCGGGAGTGGAGACCCAGTACTTC. Translating it yields CASSQAGVETQYF.